A selection of T cell receptor beta chains follows, all from one sample in a study of post-analysis software for immune sequencing data. TCRdb reprocessed the PCR reads via MiXCR and lists one record per CDR3 protein. The sample lists hundreds of thousands of distinct CDR3 sequences; less than 40% were seen once. The specimen sequenced was blood. Receptor source: a girl aged 2 to 10 with multiple sclerosis. CDR3s include the opening cysteine and the closing phenylalanine or tryptophan. Fields, in order: D gene, V gene, J gene, clone size, CDR3 DNA, CDR3 protein. A D gene is named only where the DNA matches it firmly. Clone size is not always given. Where it is, it says once, few, many or a class for expanded clones.

d_gene: TRBD1; v_gene: TRBV5-1; j_gene: TRBJ2-7; abundance: few; CDR3nt: TGCGCCAGCAGCTTCCGGACAGGGCCTCGGGAGCAGTACTTC; CDR3aa: CASSFRTGPREQYF
d_gene: NA; v_gene: TRBV11-1; j_gene: TRBJ2-1; abundance: NA; CDR3nt: TGTGCCAGCAGCTCCCTCTCTAGTGGGCATTACAATGAGCAGTTCTTC; CDR3aa: CASSSLSSGHYNEQFF
d_gene: NA; v_gene: TRBV4-2; j_gene: TRBJ2-5; abundance: many; CDR3nt: TGTGCCAGCAGCCAAGATCAGAACCAAGAGACCCAGTACTTC; CDR3aa: CASSQDQNQETQYF
d_gene: TRBD1; v_gene: TRBV5-1; j_gene: TRBJ2-3; abundance: NA; CDR3nt: TGCGCCAGCAGACGAAAGGACAGGGGGCAAGATACGCAGTATTTT; CDR3aa: CASRRKDRGQDTQYF
d_gene: NA; v_gene: TRBV5-1; j_gene: TRBJ2-5; abundance: NA; CDR3nt: TGCGCCAGCCTTCCGGACCAGTGGAAGGAGACCCAGTACTTC; CDR3aa: CASLPDQWKETQYF
d_gene: NA; v_gene: TRBV5-1; j_gene: TRBJ2-1; abundance: once; CDR3nt: TGCGCCAGCAGCATCCGGGACATCGCCTACAATGAGCAGTTCTTC; CDR3aa: CASSIRDIAYNEQFF
d_gene: NA; v_gene: TRBV29-1; j_gene: TRBJ1-1; abundance: NA; CDR3nt: TGCAGCGTTGAAGATCTCTCCGGGCAGAACACTGAAGCTTTCTTT; CDR3aa: CSVEDLSGQNTEAFF
d_gene: NA; v_gene: TRBV29-1; j_gene: TRBJ1-5; abundance: few; CDR3nt: TGCAGCGTTGAGTTAGTTGGGGGTCTCACTACCAATCAGCCCCAGCATTTT; CDR3aa: CSVELVGGLTTNQPQHF
d_gene: TRBD2; v_gene: TRBV7-3; j_gene: TRBJ2-5; abundance: NA; CDR3nt: TGTGCCAGCAGCTTAAATGGGGGAGCGGGGAACCAAGAGACCCAGTACTTC; CDR3aa: CASSLNGGAGNQETQYF
d_gene: TRBD1; v_gene: TRBV20-1; j_gene: TRBJ1-1; abundance: NA; CDR3nt: TGCAGTGCTAGTGACCGGGACAGCACAGTCATCGGGAACACTGAAGCTTTCTTT; CDR3aa: CSASDRDSTVIGNTEAFF
d_gene: NA; v_gene: TRBV12-3/TRBV12-4; j_gene: TRBJ1-2; abundance: NA; CDR3nt: TGTGCCAGCAGTTTAGAGTCCTACAGGGTTCGGGGCTACACCTTC; CDR3aa: CASSLESYRVRGYTF
d_gene: NA; v_gene: TRBV12-3/TRBV12-4; j_gene: TRBJ2-1; abundance: NA; CDR3nt: TGTGCCAGCAGTTTCTCAGTAAATGAGCAGTTCTTC; CDR3aa: CASSFSVNEQFF
d_gene: NA; v_gene: TRBV4-1; j_gene: TRBJ2-2; abundance: NA; CDR3nt: TGCGCCAGCAGCCATAACCGGGACACAGGGGAGCTGTTTTTT; CDR3aa: CASSHNRDTGELFF
d_gene: NA; v_gene: TRBV10-3; j_gene: TRBJ2-7; abundance: NA; CDR3nt: TGTGCCATCAGTTCGCCGGGAGCCTACGAGCAGTACTTC; CDR3aa: CAISSPGAYEQYF
d_gene: TRBD2; v_gene: TRBV2; j_gene: TRBJ2-1; abundance: NA; CDR3nt: TGTGCCAGCAGTGTTGGGACTAGAGCATACAATGAGCAGTTCTTC; CDR3aa: CASSVGTRAYNEQFF
d_gene: NA; v_gene: TRBV7-2; j_gene: TRBJ2-3; abundance: few; CDR3nt: TGTGCCAGCAGCTTAGGCCGGCCAGATACGCAGTATTTT; CDR3aa: CASSLGRPDTQYF
d_gene: TRBD2; v_gene: TRBV4-1; j_gene: TRBJ2-7; abundance: NA; CDR3nt: TGCGCCAGCAGCCAAGATCTTCTTACTCTAGCGGGGGGGCCTAGCTACGAGCAGTACTTC; CDR3aa: CASSQDLLTLAGGPSYEQYF
d_gene: NA; v_gene: TRBV4-3; j_gene: TRBJ2-4; abundance: NA; CDR3nt: TGCGCCAGCAGCCAAGGGGGGGGCCATCAGTACTTC; CDR3aa: CASSQGGGHQYF
d_gene: NA; v_gene: TRBV10-3; j_gene: TRBJ1-1; abundance: once; CDR3nt: TGTGCCATCAGGTCGGTAGGCGACTTGAACACTGAAGCTTTCTTT; CDR3aa: CAIRSVGDLNTEAFF
d_gene: NA; v_gene: TRBV27; j_gene: TRBJ2-1; abundance: few; CDR3nt: TGTGCCAGCAGTCCCCTGGCCAGGGTCTTTTCGGATGGGCAGTTCTTC; CDR3aa: CASSPLARVFSDGQFF
d_gene: TRBD1; v_gene: TRBV7-3; j_gene: TRBJ1-6; abundance: once; CDR3nt: TGTGCCAGCAGCGAGAGGAACAGGGGGCATAATTCACCCCTCCACTTT; CDR3aa: CASSERNRGHNSPLHF
d_gene: NA; v_gene: TRBV3-1; j_gene: TRBJ1-5; abundance: NA; CDR3nt: TGTGCCAGCAGCCATAGTACAGGGAGTAAGCAGCCCCAGCATTTT; CDR3aa: CASSHSTGSKQPQHF
d_gene: NA; v_gene: TRBV12-3/TRBV12-4; j_gene: TRBJ1-2; abundance: NA; CDR3nt: TGTGCCAGCAGTTTCTCGCCGGAGAGGGGCTACACCTTC; CDR3aa: CASSFSPERGYTF
d_gene: NA; v_gene: TRBV6-1; j_gene: TRBJ1-5; abundance: once; CDR3nt: TGTGCCAGCAGTGAAGTCAGGGCCCCATCAGGTGGAAGCAATCAGCCCCAGCATTTT; CDR3aa: CASSEVRAPSGGSNQPQHF
d_gene: NA; v_gene: TRBV7-2; j_gene: TRBJ2-7; abundance: NA; CDR3nt: TGTGCCAGCAGCTTCGCCCCCCATACGGAAAGCTCCTACGAGCAGTACTTC; CDR3aa: CASSFAPHTESSYEQYF
d_gene: NA; v_gene: TRBV5-1; j_gene: TRBJ2-7; abundance: NA; CDR3nt: TGCGCCAGCAGCTTGGGGCTTGGGGGCTACGAGCAGTACTTC; CDR3aa: CASSLGLGGYEQYF
d_gene: TRBD1; v_gene: TRBV18; j_gene: TRBJ1-5; abundance: NA; CDR3nt: TGTGCCAGCTCACCAGGACAGGAGCAGCCCCAGCATTTT; CDR3aa: CASSPGQEQPQHF
d_gene: NA; v_gene: TRBV5-5; j_gene: TRBJ2-5; abundance: few; CDR3nt: TGTGCCAGCAGCTTGGATCGGGCAGAAGAGACCCAGTACTTC; CDR3aa: CASSLDRAEETQYF
d_gene: NA; v_gene: TRBV28; j_gene: TRBJ2-5; abundance: NA; CDR3nt: TGTGCCAGCAGTCCTGTTGGAGCGCAAGAGACCCAGTACTTC; CDR3aa: CASSPVGAQETQYF
d_gene: TRBD1; v_gene: TRBV6-6; j_gene: TRBJ1-5; abundance: few; CDR3nt: TGTGCCAGCAGTGGGGACAGGGGCAATCAGCCCCAGCATTTT; CDR3aa: CASSGDRGNQPQHF
d_gene: NA; v_gene: TRBV20-1; j_gene: TRBJ2-5; abundance: NA; CDR3nt: TGCAGTGCTAGAGATGTTCTCTGGGGAGAGACCCAGTACTTC; CDR3aa: CSARDVLWGETQYF
d_gene: NA; v_gene: TRBV5-1; j_gene: TRBJ1-4; abundance: NA; CDR3nt: TGCGCCAGCAGCTTGGACAGGGCGAACGAAAAACTGTTTTTT; CDR3aa: CASSLDRANEKLFF
d_gene: NA; v_gene: TRBV20-1; j_gene: TRBJ2-5; abundance: NA; CDR3nt: TGCAGTGCTATTTCCAAGTTACTACAGGGGGGGGAGACCCAGTACTTC; CDR3aa: CSAISKLLQGGETQYF
d_gene: NA; v_gene: TRBV4-1; j_gene: TRBJ2-7; abundance: few; CDR3nt: TGCGCCAGCAGCCAGGATCCCGGACGGATCTCCTACGAGCAGTACTTC; CDR3aa: CASSQDPGRISYEQYF